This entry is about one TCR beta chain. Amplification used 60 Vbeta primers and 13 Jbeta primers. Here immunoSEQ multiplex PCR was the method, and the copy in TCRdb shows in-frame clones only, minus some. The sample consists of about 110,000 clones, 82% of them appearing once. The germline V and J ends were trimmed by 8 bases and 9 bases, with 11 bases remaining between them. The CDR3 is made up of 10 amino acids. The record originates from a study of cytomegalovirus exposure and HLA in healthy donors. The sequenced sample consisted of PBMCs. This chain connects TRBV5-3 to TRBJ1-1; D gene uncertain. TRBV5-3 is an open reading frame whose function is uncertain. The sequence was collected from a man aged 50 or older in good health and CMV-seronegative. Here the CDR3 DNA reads TGTGCCAGTCAAAGACTGAAAGCTTTCTTT. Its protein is CASQRLKAFF.